The entry that follows covers one TCR beta chain sequence. The entry originates in a study of T cells in localized non-small cell lung cancer. This CDR3 comprises 13 residues. The V gene lost 0 bases and the J gene lost 4 bases, with 7 bases spanning the gap. The germline V gene has CDR1 SGHRS and CDR2 YFSETQ. Libraries were prepared by immunoSEQ multiplex PCR; TCRdb keeps only in-frame clonotypes and omits some of them. The data hold approximately 12,000 clones, with 80% to 90% observed a single time. The chain carries TRBV5-1 and TRBJ1-2; the D is unclear. The receptor was isolated from a male donor at least 60 years old with stage I lung adenocarcinoma. Sequenced material: peripheral blood, taken before any cancer treatment. The CDR3 region has the DNA TGCGCCAGCAGCTTGGGAGAGGGCTATGGCTACACCTTC. Amino acid sequence: CASSLGEGYGYTF.